These 18 T cell receptor beta chains came from one sample sequenced in a study of OX40 agonist ivuxolimab in advanced cancers. The protocol was immunoSEQ multiplex PCR, while the TCRdb copy is restricted to in-frame clones and leaves out a portion. The table includes some 70,000 clones, around 83% detected once. Sequenced material: CD4+ or CD8+ T cells sorted from blood, taken in a trial of the OX40 agonist ivuxolimab. Receptor source: an adult with an advanced solid tumor such as melanoma, head and neck, liver or kidney cancer.

This sequence joins TRBV19 and TRBJ1-4, with D possibly being TRBD1 (5 bases). The CDR3 runs to 14 residues. Trimming took off 5 bases at V and 3 bases at J, with 10 bases between the two ends. Germline V gives CDR1 LNHDA, CDR2 SQIVND (reference sequence). The CDR3, as DNA: TGTGCCAGTAGTGGAGGGGCGGCTAATGAAAAACTGTTTTTT. Encoded protein: CASSGGAANEKLFF.

This clone was counted a single time. The chain has TRBV7-8 and TRBJ1-1; D gene ambiguous. This CDR3 contains 12 residues. V was clipped by 5 bases and J by 3 bases, with 7 bases between them. In germline, CDR1 is SGHVS, CDR2 FQNEAQ. The DNA for the CDR3 is TGTGCCAGCAGCACCTTGGACACTGAAGCTTTCTTT. Its protein product is CASSTLDTEAFF. Filled out from reference TRBV7-8 and TRBJ1-1, the complete variable domain reads GAGVSQSPRYKVAKRGQDVALRCDPISGHVSLFWYQQALGQGPEFLTYFQNEAQLDKSGLPSDRFFAERPEGSVSTLKIQRTQQEDSAVYLCASSTLDTEAFFGQGTRLTVV.

A few counts support this clone. As DNA, the CDR3 is TGTGCCAGCACCCACGCAGGGTCAACCCGGGAGCTGTTTTTT. Amino acid sequence: CASTHAGSTRELFF. The V call is TRBV28, the J call TRBJ2-2; TRBD1 is a possible D gene (5 bases). Germline lookup yields CDR1 MDHEN and CDR2 SYDVKM. This CDR3 region has 14 residues. V lost 7 bases, J lost 9 bases, and 18 bases lay in between.

The rearrangement uses TRBV11-2 and TRBJ2-2; D could derive from TRBD1 or TRBD2 (6 bases each). Germline assignment: CDR1 SGHAT and CDR2 FQNNGV. There are 14 residues in the CDR3. Trimming took off 5 bases at V and 4 bases at J, with 11 bases between the two ends. The CDR3 region has the DNA TGTGCCAGCAGCCCCAGGGGAGGCACCGGGGAGCTGTTTTTT. Translation: CASSPRGGTGELFF.

The chain has TRBV6-5 and TRBJ2-1, with TRBD2 matching over 10 bases. Germline lookup yields CDR1 MNHEY and CDR2 SVGAGI. Losses at the gene ends were 6 bases for V and 3 bases for J; bases not matched to a gene: 5. The CDR3 loop spans 15 amino acids. CDR3 nucleotides: TGTGCCAGCAGCCAAAGCGGGGGGGTCTACAATGAGCAGTTCTTC. Its protein is CASSQSGGVYNEQFF.

This rearrangement joins TRBV29-1 to TRBJ2-4; tentatively, D is TRBD1 (6 bases). The length of the CDR3 is 13 residues. The ends were cut back, 1 base at V and 4 bases at J, with 8 bases in the middle. Germline V gene sequence: CDR1 SQVTM, CDR2 ANQGSEA. The CDR3 here is CSVEGTAKNIQYF. In DNA, the CDR3 is TGCAGCGTTGAAGGGACAGCTAAAAACATTCAGTACTTC. The full variable domain, its missing parts supplied by reference TRBV29-1 and TRBJ2-4, is SAVISQKPSRDICQRGTSLTIQCQVDSQVTMMFWYRQQPGQSLTLIATANQGSEATYESGFVIDKFPISRPNLTFSTLTVSNMSPEDSSIYLCSVEGTAKNIQYFGAGTRLSVL.

V is TRBV7-2 and J is TRBJ2-2, with a possible D match to TRBD1 (6 bases). V lost 4 bases and J lost 5, with 8 bases in between. The CDR3 spans 13 residues. The germline CDR1 and CDR2 sequences are SGHTA and FQGNSA. Written as DNA, the CDR3 is TGTGCCAGCAGCTACAGGGCGACCGGGGAGCTGTTTTTT. Translation: CASSYRATGELFF.

J is TRBJ2-3 and V is TRBV14, with 9 bases matching TRBD2. The CDR3 sequence is 17 residues long. Trimming cost V 5 bases and J 6 bases; bases outside gene matches: 15. Germline V gives CDR1 SGHDN, CDR2 FVKESK. CDR3 DNA: TGTGCCAGCAGCTCCCGGGTGGCTAGCGGGGCCGGGGATACGCAGTATTTT. Its translation is CASSSRVASGAGDTQYF.

CDR3: CASSAFQAQGDTQYF. CDR3 nucleotides: TGTGCCAGTAGTGCCTTTCAGGCCCAGGGAGATACGCAGTATTTT. V gene TRBV19 combines with J gene TRBJ2-3; D is possibly TRBD1 (5 bases). CDR1 LNHDA and CDR2 SQIVND come from the germline V gene (reference sequence). This CDR3 is 15 amino acids long. The V end was cut by 5 bases, the J end by 5 bases, with 17 bases between.

V usage is TRBV29-1 and J usage is TRBJ1-1, with 8 bases matching TRBD1. The CDR3 runs 12 residues. The junction had 6 bases not matched to a gene; V was cut back by 7 bases and J by 5 bases. Germline CDR1 SQVTM, CDR2 ANQGSEA. The CDR3 region has the DNA TGCAGCGACGACAGGGGAAGAACTGAAGCTTTCTTT. It translates to CSDDRGRTEAFF.

This chain uses TRBV6-6 with TRBJ1-1; 8 positions agree with TRBD1. This CDR3 is built from 12 residues. V was clipped by 7 bases and J by 7 bases; unmatched bases: 5. CDR1 and CDR2 (germline): MNHNY, SVGAGI (reference sequence). This CDR3 reads CASIDRGIEAFF. In DNA form, the CDR3 reads TGTGCCAGCATCGACAGGGGCATTGAAGCTTTCTTT.

This clone was counted a single time. CDR3 coding DNA: TGTGCCAGCAGCAAATACAGGGGTAGTGGCAATGAGCAGTTCTTC. Protein: CASSKYRGSGNEQFF. The genes are TRBV21-1 and TRBJ2-1; the listed D gene, TRBD1, was not tested against the DNA. TRBV21-1 is an annotated pseudogene. The CDR3 is made up of 15 amino acids.

V is TRBV7-2 and J is TRBJ2-1; no definite D call. The ends were cut back, 2 bases at V and 9 bases at J, with 26 bases in the middle. The CDR3 has 18 residues. Germline V gene data show CDR1 as SGHTA and CDR2 as FQGNSA. The CDR3 sequence: CASSLFSGDILPSGEQFF. The CDR3, as DNA: TGTGCCAGCAGCTTATTTTCAGGAGATATTCTTCCATCCGGTGAGCAGTTCTTC.

V is TRBV5-1 and J is TRBJ2-5, with TRBD2 matching 10 bases. V gave up 4 bases and J gave up 4 bases; unmatched junction bases: 4. There are 14 residues in the CDR3. Germline V gene data show CDR1 as SGHRS and CDR2 as YFSETQ. CDR3 residues: CASSASGGVETQYF. The CDR3 DNA reads TGCGCCAGCAGCGCTAGCGGGGGCGTAGAGACCCAGTACTTC.

The chain uses TRBV25-1 and TRBJ1-4; tentative D call: TRBD1 (5 bases). Trimming removed 3 bases at V and 5 bases at J, with 16 bases between. Germline-derived CDR1 and CDR2 are MGHDK and SYGVNS. The CDR3 covers 16 residues. CDR3: CASSEPRETFNEKLFF. CDR3 nucleotide sequence: TGTGCCAGCAGTGAGCCCAGGGAGACGTTCAATGAAAAACTGTTTTTT.

This chain joins TRBV13 and TRBJ1-1; D is undetermined. Germline V gene data show CDR1 as PRHDT and CDR2 as FYEKMQ (reference sequence). V was pared by 5 bases and J by 8 bases, with 9 bases between. This CDR3 region has 11 residues. The CDR3 DNA sequence: TGTGCCAGCAGCCTAAATCTGGAAGCTTTCTTT. This translates into CASSLNLEAFF.

This rearrangement joins TRBV7-3 to TRBJ2-2, with D perhaps TRBD1 or TRBD2 (5 bases each). Germline V gene data show CDR1 as SGHTA and CDR2 as FQGTGA. The CDR3 contains 16 residues. The ends were cut back, 2 bases at V and 1 base at J, with 11 bases in the middle. The CDR3 bases are TGTGCCAGCAGCTTACTTGGGGGAAAGAACACCGGGGAGCTGTTTTTT. This gives the protein CASSLLGGKNTGELFF.

This clone was seen a single time. The chain carries TRBV9 and TRBJ2-3; maybe TRBD2 (7 bases). The CDR3 length is 15 residues. Trimming shortened V by 5 bases and J by 3 bases, and 16 bases separated the two germline ends. From germline, CDR1 is SGDLS and CDR2 YYNGEE. CDR3 protein: CASSWEGVGTDTQYF. CDR3 nucleotide sequence: TGTGCCAGCAGTTGGGAGGGGGTCGGGACAGATACGCAGTATTTT.